Below are 23 T cell receptor beta chains sequenced from a single sample in a study of T cells in Graves' hyperthyroidism and ophthalmopathy. It was RNA transcripts that yielded the amplified TCR beta CDR3 regions. The study used the HTBI primer set for a first-round RT-PCR of the TCR CDR3. TCRdb re-analysed the multiplex PCR reads in MiXCR, keeping a single row per CDR3 protein. The sample contains hundreds of thousands of distinct CDR3 sequences, about 14% of which appear only once. The source material was blood. The receptors here all came from a woman aged 18-30 years with Graves' hyperthyroidism.

The chain links TRBV19 to TRBJ2-7; perhaps TRBD1 as D (7 bases). The CDR3 runs 17 residues. The V end lost 3 bases, the J end lost 9 bases, and 27 bases lay between the germline ends. Germline V gene data show CDR1 as LNHDA and CDR2 as SQIVND (reference sequence). The CDR3 spells CASSILGAGTENRGQYF. CDR3 sequence (DNA): TGTGCCAGTAGTATCCTTGGGGCGGGGACAGAGAACCGAGGGCAGTACTTC.

The rearrangement joins TRBV18 to TRBJ2-1, with 15 nucleotides matching TRBD2. The germline V gene encodes CDR1 KGHSH and CDR2 LQKENI. V was pared by 1 base and J by 9 bases, with 7 bases of the junction left unmatched. This CDR3 region has 17 residues. The CDR3 sequence: CASSPRGLAGGQGEQFF. The CDR3 bases are TGTGCCAGCTCACCACGGGGACTAGCGGGAGGCCAGGGTGAGCAGTTCTTC.

This clonotype showed up many times. The gene calls are TRBV7-2 and TRBJ2-5, with 10 bases aligning to TRBD2. CDR1 is SGHTA, CDR2 FQGNSA, per germline. This CDR3 region has 15 residues. J gave up 5 bases and V 4 bases, and 7 bases lay outside the gene matches. The CDR3 is CASSSSGSIVETQYF. The CDR3 bases are TGTGCCAGCAGCTCTAGCGGGAGCATAGTGGAGACCCAGTACTTC.

The sample holds a few counts of this clonotype. J is TRBJ2-5 and V is TRBV18; D call uncertain. V was clipped by 3 bases and J by 10 bases, with 12 bases between them. Germline-derived CDR1 and CDR2 are KGHSH and LQKENI. This CDR3 is built from 12 residues. The CDR3 here is CASSPTVVDQYF. As DNA, the CDR3 is TGTGCCAGCTCACCGACCGTGGTGGACCAGTACTTC. The variable domain in full, completed from reference TRBV18 and TRBJ2-5, reads NAGVMQNPRHLVRRRGQEARLRCSPMKGHSHVYWYRQLPEEGLKFMVYLQKENIIDESGMPKERFSAEFPKEGPSILRIQQVVRGDSAAYFCASSPTVVDQYFGPGTRLLVL.

The chain employs TRBV19 and TRBJ2-3; D may be TRBD2 (6 bases). There are 15 residues in the CDR3. V was pared by 10 bases and J by 0 bases, with 17 bases between. CDR1 and CDR2 (germline): LNHDA, SQIVND (reference sequence). CDR3 protein: CATHSRGSSTDTQYF. As DNA, the CDR3 is TGTGCCACCCATTCCCGGGGGTCTAGCACAGATACGCAGTATTTT.

There are many counts of this clonotype. V usage is TRBV30 and J usage is TRBJ1-6, with D unresolved. V gave up 6 bases and J gave up 6 bases, with 12 bases separating them. The CDR3 is 13 residues long. The V gene's germline CDR1 is GTSNPN and CDR2 SVGIG (reference sequence). The CDR3, as DNA: TGTGCCTGCATGGTGGGCGGTAATTCACCCCTCCACTTT. It encodes CACMVGGNSPLHF.

The V call is TRBV7-9, the J call TRBJ1-1; TRBD1 matches 7 bases. This CDR3 region has 16 residues. Germline-derived CDR1 and CDR2 are SEHNR and FQNEAQ (reference sequence). V shed 1 base and J 1 base; nucleotides not matched to a gene: 6. The CDR3 sequence: CASSLGPRGGNTEAFF. The DNA for the CDR3 is TGTGCCAGCAGCTTAGGACCCAGGGGGGGGAACACTGAAGCTTTCTTT. Variable domain in full (rest from reference TRBV7-9 and TRBJ1-1): DTGVSQNPRHKITKRGQNVTFRCDPISEHNRLYWYRQTLGQGPEFLTYFQNEAQLEKSRLLSDRFSAERPKGSFSTLEIQRTEQGDSAMYLCASSLGPRGGNTEAFFGQGTRLTVV.

Remarks on this clonotype: A much larger clonotype is one base distant, so this may be a read error. The chain carries TRBV12-3 or TRBV12-4 and TRBJ2-5; possible D gene TRBD1, 5 bases. The CDR3 totals 14 residues. Written as DNA, the CDR3 is TGTGCCAGCAGTTACTCAGGGCAACAAGGGACCCAGTACTTC. The encoded protein is CASSYSGQQGTQYF.

This clonotype was observed a handful of times. At one of its ends the junction is not consistent with the germline gene, which may arise from a read error. The J gene is TRBJ2-3, the V gene TRBV7-2; 13 positions match TRBD2. Germline CDR1 is SGHTA and CDR2 is FQGNSA. The CDR3 contains 18 residues. Here the CDR3 DNA reads TGTGCCAGCAGCTCCCCTCGGGGGACTAGCGGGATCACAGATACGCGGTATTTT. It specifies CASSSPRGTSGITDTRYF.

The table lists this clonotype with a count of one. One junction end disagrees with the germline gene, perhaps due to a read error. The V and J genes are TRBV6-1 and TRBJ2-2; D remains unclear. CDR1 is MNHNS and CDR2 is SASEGT in the germline V gene. The CDR3 is 13 residues long. The CDR3 is CASSQANTGELFF. The CDR3 DNA reads TGCGCCAGCAGTCAAGCGAACACCGGGGAGCTGTTTTTT.

Ten or more counts support this clonotype. The junction does not match germline at one end; this may be a read error. The chain has TRBV12-3 or TRBV12-4 and TRBJ1-1; the D gene is possibly TRBD1 (6 bases). The CDR3 contains 13 residues. CDR3 in DNA: TGTGCCAGCAGCTTAGGGGGGGCCACTGAAGCTTTCTTT. Protein sequence: CASSLGGATEAFF.

Ten or more counts support this clonotype. The chain has TRBV6-1 and TRBJ1-2, with D tentatively TRBD1 (5 bases). Trimming removed 5 bases at V and 4 bases at J, with 11 bases between. From germline, CDR1 is MNHNS and CDR2 SASEGT. The CDR3 is 13 amino acids. The CDR3 DNA sequence: TGTGCCAGCAGTCTGGGACGGTCCTATGGCTACACCTTC. This sequence encodes CASSLGRSYGYTF.

The chain has TRBV12-3 or TRBV12-4 and TRBJ2-7; the match to TRBD2 covers 10 bases. Trimming took 5 bases from V and 3 from J; bases not matched to a gene: 13. The CDR3 is made up of 17 amino acids. CDR3 loop: CASSLRTSGLIHYEQYF. In DNA form, the CDR3 reads TGTGCCAGCAGTCTACGGACTAGCGGCCTTATCCACTACGAGCAGTACTTC.

This clonotype was counted between two and nine times. The genes are TRBV20-1 and TRBJ2-3, with 16 bases that match TRBD2. The V and J ends lost 0 bases and 4 bases, in that order; junction bases with no gene match: 10. Germline V gene data show CDR1 as DFQATT and CDR2 as SNEGSKA (reference sequence). This CDR3 has 19 amino acids. DNA of the CDR3: TGCAGTGCTAGAGATCTGGGGACTAGCGGGAGGGGGGGGGCAGATACGCAGTATTTT. Its translation is CSARDLGTSGRGGADTQYF.

On this clonotype itself: A much larger clone sits a single nucleotide away, making a read error possible. The chain couples TRBV6-5 to TRBJ2-7, with 10 nucleotides matching TRBD2. CDR1 MNHEY and CDR2 SVGAGI come from the germline V gene. V trimming: 0 bases; J trimming: 7 bases; junction bases outside the gene matches: 9. The length of the CDR3 is 16 residues. The CDR3 region has the DNA TGTGCCAGCAGTTACTCGAGGCTAGCGGGAGCGCATGAGCAGTACTTC. This sequence encodes CASSYSRLAGAHEQYF.

A few counts support this clonotype. This may come from a read error, since a much larger clone is one base off. The chain uses TRBV3-1 and TRBJ2-7; D is undetermined. The CDR3 spans 14 residues. Germline CDR1 and CDR2: LGHDT and YNNKEL (reference sequence). The V end was cut by 6 bases, the J end by 7 bases, with 19 bases between. The chain's CDR3 is CASSHSWINEEQYF. The CDR3 nucleotides read TGTGCCAGCAGTCATTCATGGATCAATGAGGAGCAGTACTTC.

This clonotype has at least ten counts. DNA of the CDR3: TGTGCCAGCAGACCCCTGAATAGAGGGGGAGACGAGCAGTACTTC. Protein sequence: CASRPLNRGGDEQYF. The chain employs TRBV6-2 or TRBV6-3 and TRBJ2-7; possibly TRBD1 for D (6 bases). V shed 6 bases and J shed 5 bases, with 20 bases lying between them. CDR3 size: 15 residues. CDR1 is MNHEY and CDR2 is SVGEGT in the germline V gene.

The chain carries TRBV5-6 and TRBJ2-3, with 11 bases identical to TRBD2. Germline V gene data show CDR1 as SGHDT and CDR2 as YYEEEE. The J segment lost 2 bases and the V segment lost 2 bases, leaving 7 bases of the junction unmatched. This CDR3 is built from 17 residues. The DNA for the CDR3 is TGTGCCAGCAGCTTACCGGGACTAGCGGCGATCACAGATACGCAGTATTTT. This encodes CASSLPGLAAITDTQYF.

This sequence joins TRBV2 and TRBJ1-6; weak D call: TRBD1 (5 bases). The CDR3 runs to 15 residues. CDR1 is SNHLY, CDR2 FYNNEI, per germline. V was pared by 4 bases and J by 6 bases, with 13 bases between. The CDR3 reads CASSGGSTRNSPLHF. CDR3 DNA: TGTGCCAGCAGTGGGGGGTCTACCCGTAATTCACCCCTCCACTTT.

The chain has TRBV28 and TRBJ2-1; the match to TRBD2 covers 9 bases. Germline V CDR1 and CDR2: MDHEN, SYDVKM. V gave up 4 bases and J gave up 0 bases; unmatched junction bases: 4. There are 16 residues in the CDR3. CDR3 region: CASSSPLAGSYNEQFF. Here the CDR3 DNA reads TGTGCCAGCAGTTCCCCACTAGCGGGCTCCTACAATGAGCAGTTCTTC.

The sample holds a few counts of this clonotype. The chain joins TRBV4-1 to TRBJ2-2; TRBD1 aligns across 7 bases. Germline trimming cut 4 bases from V and 7 bases from J; bases unmatched to any gene: 6. Germline-derived CDR1 and CDR2 are MGHRA and YSYEKL. The CDR3 consists of 14 residues. The DNA for the CDR3 is TGCGCCAGCAGCCCCGACAGGGTGCACGGGGAGCTGTTTTTT. Translated, it gives CASSPDRVHGELFF.

The table lists this clonotype with many counts. This chain joins TRBV28 and TRBJ1-3, with D maybe TRBD1 (5 bases). This CDR3 is built from 16 residues. The germline CDR1 and CDR2 sequences are MDHEN and SYDVKM. The germline V and J ends were trimmed by 5 bases and 0 bases, with 14 bases remaining between them. The CDR3 DNA is TGTGCCAGCAGTCCAGCAGGGACCGTCTCTGGAAACACCATATATTTT. Its protein is CASSPAGTVSGNTIYF.

The V call is TRBV18, the J call TRBJ2-7, with unresolved D. The CDR3 is 14 residues long. The V and J ends lost 1 base and 5 bases respectively, with 12 bases between them. CDR1 and CDR2 from the germline V gene are KGHSH and LQKENI. The CDR3 DNA follows: TGTGCCAGCTCACCACTCAGCCCCAGTAACGAGCAGTACTTC. Translation gives CASSPLSPSNEQYF.